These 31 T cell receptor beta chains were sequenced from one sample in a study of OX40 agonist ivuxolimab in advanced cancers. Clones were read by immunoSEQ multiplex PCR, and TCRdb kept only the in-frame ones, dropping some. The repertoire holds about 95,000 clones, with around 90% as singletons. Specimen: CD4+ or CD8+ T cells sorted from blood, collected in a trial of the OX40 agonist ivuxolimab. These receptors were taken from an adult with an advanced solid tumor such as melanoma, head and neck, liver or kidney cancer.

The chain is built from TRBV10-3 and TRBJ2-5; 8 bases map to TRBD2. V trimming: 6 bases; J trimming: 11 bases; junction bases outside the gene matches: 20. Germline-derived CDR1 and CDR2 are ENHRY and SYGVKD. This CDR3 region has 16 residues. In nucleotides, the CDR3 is TGTGCCATCAGCCAGACGCCGGGACTAGGGATTGTTGCTCAGTACTTC. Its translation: CAISQTPGLGIVAQYF.

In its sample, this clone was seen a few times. DNA for the CDR3: TGTGCCATCAGTGAGTCGGGACAGGCCTACGAGCAGTACTTC. It specifies CAISESGQAYEQYF. This rearrangement joins TRBV10-3 to TRBJ2-7; 8 bases are a match to TRBD1. This CDR3 contains 14 residues. The V gene's germline CDR1 is ENHRY and CDR2 SYGVKD. The J segment lost 2 bases and the V segment lost 0 bases, leaving 0 bases of the junction unmatched.

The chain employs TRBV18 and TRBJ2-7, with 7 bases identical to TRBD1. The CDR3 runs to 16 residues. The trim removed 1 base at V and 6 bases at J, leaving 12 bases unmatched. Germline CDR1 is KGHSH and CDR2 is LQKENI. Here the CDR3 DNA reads TGTGCCAGCTCACCACGACTTTCAGGGGGTATCTTCGAGCAGTACTTC. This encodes CASSPRLSGGIFEQYF.

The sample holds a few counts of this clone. The CDR3 region is CAIRDQGSGEKLFF. The CDR3 DNA sequence: TGTGCCATCAGGGACCAGGGGAGCGGCGAGAAGCTGTTTTTT. The chain employs TRBV10-3 and TRBJ2-2; a weak D match, TRBD1 (6 bases). Germline V CDR1 and CDR2: ENHRY, SYGVKD. This CDR3 is 14 amino acids long. Trimming cost V 6 bases and J 12 bases, with 20 bases left between them.

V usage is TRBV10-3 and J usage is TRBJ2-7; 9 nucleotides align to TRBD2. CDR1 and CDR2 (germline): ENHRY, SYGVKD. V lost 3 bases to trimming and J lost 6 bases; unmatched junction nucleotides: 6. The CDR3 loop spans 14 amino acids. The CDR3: CAISDQSGRIEQYF. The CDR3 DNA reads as TGTGCCATCAGTGATCAAAGCGGGAGGATCGAGCAGTACTTC.

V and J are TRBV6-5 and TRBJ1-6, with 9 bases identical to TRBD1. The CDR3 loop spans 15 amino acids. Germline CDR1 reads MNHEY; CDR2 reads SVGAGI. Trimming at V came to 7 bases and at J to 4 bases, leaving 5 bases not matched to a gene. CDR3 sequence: CASNPGQGYNSPLHF. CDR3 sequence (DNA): TGTGCCAGCAACCCGGGACAGGGATATAATTCACCCCTCCACTTT.

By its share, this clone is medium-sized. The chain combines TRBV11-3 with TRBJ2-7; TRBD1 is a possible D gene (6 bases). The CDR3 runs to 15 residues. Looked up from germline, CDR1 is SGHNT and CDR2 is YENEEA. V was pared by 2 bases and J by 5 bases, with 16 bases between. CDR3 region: CASSLNRAQVDEQYF. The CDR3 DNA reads TGTGCCAGCAGCTTAAACAGGGCACAGGTAGACGAGCAGTACTTC.

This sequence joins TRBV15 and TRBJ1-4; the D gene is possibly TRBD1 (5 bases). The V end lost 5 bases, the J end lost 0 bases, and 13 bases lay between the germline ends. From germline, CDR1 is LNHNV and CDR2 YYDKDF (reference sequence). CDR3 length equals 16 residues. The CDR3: CATSGGTAATNEKLFF. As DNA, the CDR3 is TGTGCCACCAGCGGAGGGACGGCAGCAACTAATGAAAAACTGTTTTTT.

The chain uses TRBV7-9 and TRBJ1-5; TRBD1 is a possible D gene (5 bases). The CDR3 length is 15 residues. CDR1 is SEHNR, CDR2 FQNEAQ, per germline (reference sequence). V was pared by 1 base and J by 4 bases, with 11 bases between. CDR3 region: CASSLVGTENQPQHF. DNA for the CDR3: TGTGCCAGCAGCTTAGTAGGGACGGAAAATCAGCCCCAGCATTTT.

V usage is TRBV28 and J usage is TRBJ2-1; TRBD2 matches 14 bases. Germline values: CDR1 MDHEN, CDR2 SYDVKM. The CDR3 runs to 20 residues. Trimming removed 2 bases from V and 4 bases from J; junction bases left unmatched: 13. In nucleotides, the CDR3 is TGTGCCAGCAGTTTACCACTGATAGGACTAGCGGGAGGCCAGTACAATGAGCAGTTCTTC. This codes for CASSLPLIGLAGGQYNEQFF.

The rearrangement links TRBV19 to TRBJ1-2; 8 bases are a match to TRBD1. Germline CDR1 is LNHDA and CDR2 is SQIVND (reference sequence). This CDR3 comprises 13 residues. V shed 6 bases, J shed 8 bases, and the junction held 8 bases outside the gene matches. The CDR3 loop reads CASSTDRGWGYTF. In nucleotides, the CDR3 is TGTGCCAGTAGCACTGACAGGGGATGGGGCTACACCTTC. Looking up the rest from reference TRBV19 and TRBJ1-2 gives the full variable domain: DGGITQSPKYLFRKEGQNVTLSCEQNLNHDAMYWYRQDPGQGLRLIYYSQIVNDFQKGDIAEGYSVSREKKESFPLTVTSAQKNPTAFYLCASSTDRGWGYTFGSGTRLTVV.

CDR3: CASKAGQGGKLFF. CDR3 DNA: TGTGCCAGCAAGGCCGGACAGGGCGGAAAACTGTTTTTT. This chain links TRBV7-2 with TRBJ1-4, with 8 positions matching TRBD1. J lost 10 bases, V lost 7 bases, and 8 bases had no gene match. The CDR3 consists of 13 residues. Germline CDR1 SGHTA, CDR2 FQGNSA.

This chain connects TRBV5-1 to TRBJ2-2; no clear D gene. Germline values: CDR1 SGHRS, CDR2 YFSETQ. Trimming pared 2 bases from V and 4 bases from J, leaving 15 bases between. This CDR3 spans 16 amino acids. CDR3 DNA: TGCGCCAGCAGCTTATCAGTTCTTCGCGGCACCGGGGAGCTGTTTTTT. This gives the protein CASSLSVLRGTGELFF. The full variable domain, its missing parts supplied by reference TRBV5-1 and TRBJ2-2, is KAGVTQTPRYLIKTRGQQVTLSCSPISGHRSVSWYQQTPGQGLQFLFEYFSETQRNKGNFPGRFSGRQFSNSRSEMNVSTLELGDSALYLCASSLSVLRGTGELFFGEGSRLTVL.

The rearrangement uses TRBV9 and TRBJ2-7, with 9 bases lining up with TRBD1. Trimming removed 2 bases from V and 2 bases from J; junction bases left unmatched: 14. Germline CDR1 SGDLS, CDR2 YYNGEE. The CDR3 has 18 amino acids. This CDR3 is CASSVRWPPGTGTYEQYF. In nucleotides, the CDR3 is TGTGCCAGCAGCGTTCGCTGGCCCCCTGGGACAGGGACCTACGAGCAGTACTTC.

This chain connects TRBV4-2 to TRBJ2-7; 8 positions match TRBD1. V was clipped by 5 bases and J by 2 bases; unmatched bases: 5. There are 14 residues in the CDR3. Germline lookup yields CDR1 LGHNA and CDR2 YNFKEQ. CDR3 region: CASSVGTGTYEQYF. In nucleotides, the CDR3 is TGTGCCAGCAGCGTTGGGACAGGTACCTACGAGCAGTACTTC.

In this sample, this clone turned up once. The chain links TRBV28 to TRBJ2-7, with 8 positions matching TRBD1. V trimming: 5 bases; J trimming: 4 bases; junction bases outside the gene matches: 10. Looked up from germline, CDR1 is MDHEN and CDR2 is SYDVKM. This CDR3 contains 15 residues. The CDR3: CASSPPQGAGYEQYF. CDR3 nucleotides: TGTGCCAGCAGTCCCCCGCAGGGGGCTGGATACGAGCAGTACTTC.

DNA of the CDR3: TGTGCCAGCAGCCAGGGGGGGCGTAAAAAGCCAGAGACCCAGTACTTC. Amino acids: CASSQGGRKKPETQYF. The chain recombines TRBV7-2 with TRBJ2-5; D might be TRBD1 or TRBD2, each matching 7 bases. In germline, CDR1 is SGHTA, CDR2 FQGNSA. The CDR3 loop spans 16 amino acids. The germline V and J ends were trimmed by 5 bases and 4 bases, with 20 bases remaining between them.

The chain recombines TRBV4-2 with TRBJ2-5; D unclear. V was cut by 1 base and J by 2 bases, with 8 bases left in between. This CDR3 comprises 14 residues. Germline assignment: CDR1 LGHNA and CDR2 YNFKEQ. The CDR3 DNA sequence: TGTGCCAGCAGCCAAGTGATTGGGCAAGAGACCCAGTACTTC. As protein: CASSQVIGQETQYF.

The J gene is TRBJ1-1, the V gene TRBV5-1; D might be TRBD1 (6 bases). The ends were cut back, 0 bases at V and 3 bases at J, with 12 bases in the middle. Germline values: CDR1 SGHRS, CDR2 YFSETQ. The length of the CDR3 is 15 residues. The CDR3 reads CASSLEWGRYTEAFF. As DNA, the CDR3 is TGCGCCAGCAGCTTGGAGTGGGGGCGGTACACTGAAGCTTTCTTT.

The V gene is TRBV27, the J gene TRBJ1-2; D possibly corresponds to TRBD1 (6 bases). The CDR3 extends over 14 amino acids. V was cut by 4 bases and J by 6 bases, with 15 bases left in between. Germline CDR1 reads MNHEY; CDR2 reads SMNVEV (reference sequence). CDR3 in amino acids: CASSSTGGLNGYTF. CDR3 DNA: TGTGCCAGCAGTTCGACAGGTGGTTTGAATGGCTACACCTTC.

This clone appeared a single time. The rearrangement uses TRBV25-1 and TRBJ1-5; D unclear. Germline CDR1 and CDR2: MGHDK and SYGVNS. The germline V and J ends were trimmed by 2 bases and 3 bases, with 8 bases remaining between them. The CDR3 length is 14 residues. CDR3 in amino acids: CASSETAYNQPQHF. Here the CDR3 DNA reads TGTGCCAGCAGTGAAACGGCATACAATCAGCCCCAGCATTTT.

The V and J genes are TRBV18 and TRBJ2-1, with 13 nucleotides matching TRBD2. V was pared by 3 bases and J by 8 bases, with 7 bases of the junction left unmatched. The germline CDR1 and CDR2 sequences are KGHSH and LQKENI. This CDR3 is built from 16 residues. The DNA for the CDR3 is TGTGCCAGCTCACCCATACTAGCGGGAGGGACCGATGAGCAGTTCTTC. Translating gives CASSPILAGGTDEQFF.

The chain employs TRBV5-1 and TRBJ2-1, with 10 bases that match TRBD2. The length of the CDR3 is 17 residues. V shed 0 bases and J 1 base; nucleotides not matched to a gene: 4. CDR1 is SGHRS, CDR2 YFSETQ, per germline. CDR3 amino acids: CASSLVASGGSYNEQFF. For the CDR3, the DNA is TGCGCCAGCAGCTTGGTGGCTAGCGGGGGATCCTACAATGAGCAGTTCTTC.

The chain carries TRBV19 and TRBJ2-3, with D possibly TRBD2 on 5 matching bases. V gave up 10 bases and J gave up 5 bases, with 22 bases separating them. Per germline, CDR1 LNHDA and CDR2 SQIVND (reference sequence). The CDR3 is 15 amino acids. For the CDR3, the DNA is TGTGCCACCACCGACGTCGAGCGGAGTAGAGATACGCAGTATTTT. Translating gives CATTDVERSRDTQYF.

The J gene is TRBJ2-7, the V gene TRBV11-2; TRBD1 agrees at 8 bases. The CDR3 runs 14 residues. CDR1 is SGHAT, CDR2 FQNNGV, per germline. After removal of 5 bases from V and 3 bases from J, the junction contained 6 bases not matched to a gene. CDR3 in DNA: TGTGCCAGCAGCGTCGACAGGGGTCTCTACGAGCAGTACTTC. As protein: CASSVDRGLYEQYF.

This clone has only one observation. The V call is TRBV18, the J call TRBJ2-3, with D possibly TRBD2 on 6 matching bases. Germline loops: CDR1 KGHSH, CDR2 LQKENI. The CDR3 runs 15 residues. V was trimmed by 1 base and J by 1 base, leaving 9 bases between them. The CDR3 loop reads CASSPLASGTDTQYF. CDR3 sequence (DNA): TGTGCCAGCTCACCACTGGCTAGCGGCACAGATACGCAGTATTTT. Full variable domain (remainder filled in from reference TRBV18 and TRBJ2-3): NAGVMQNPRHLVRRRGQEARLRCSPMKGHSHVYWYRQLPEEGLKFMVYLQKENIIDESGMPKERFSAEFPKEGPSILRIQQVVRGDSAAYFCASSPLASGTDTQYFGPGTRLTVL.

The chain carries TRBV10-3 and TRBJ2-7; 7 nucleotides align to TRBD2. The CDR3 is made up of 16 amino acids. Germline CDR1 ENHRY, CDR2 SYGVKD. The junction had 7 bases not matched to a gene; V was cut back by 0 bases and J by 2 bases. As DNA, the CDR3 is TGTGCCATCAGTGAGTCGACGGCGGGAGTGGCCTACGAGCAGTACTTC. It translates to CAISESTAGVAYEQYF.

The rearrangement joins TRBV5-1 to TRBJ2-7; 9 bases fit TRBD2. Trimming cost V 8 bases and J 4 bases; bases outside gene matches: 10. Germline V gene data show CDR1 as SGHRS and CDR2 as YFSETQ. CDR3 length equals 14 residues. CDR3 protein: CARAKREVMYEQYF. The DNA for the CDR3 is TGCGCCAGAGCTAAGCGGGAGGTCATGTACGAGCAGTACTTC.

The CDR3 reads CASSSPSGRPPHTQYF. CDR3 DNA sequence: TGTGCCAGCAGTTCCCCTAGCGGGAGGCCGCCCCATACGCAGTATTTT. The rearrangement joins TRBV28 to TRBJ2-3; 11 bases are shared with TRBD2. Looked up from germline, CDR1 is MDHEN and CDR2 is SYDVKM. V gave up 4 bases and J gave up 7 bases; unmatched junction bases: 10. This CDR3 spans 16 amino acids.

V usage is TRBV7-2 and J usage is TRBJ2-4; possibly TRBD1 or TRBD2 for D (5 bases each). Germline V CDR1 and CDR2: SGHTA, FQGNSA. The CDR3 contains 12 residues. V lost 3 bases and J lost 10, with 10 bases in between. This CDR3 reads CASSFPGTIQYF. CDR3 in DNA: TGTGCCAGCAGCTTCCCTGGGACGATTCAGTACTTC.

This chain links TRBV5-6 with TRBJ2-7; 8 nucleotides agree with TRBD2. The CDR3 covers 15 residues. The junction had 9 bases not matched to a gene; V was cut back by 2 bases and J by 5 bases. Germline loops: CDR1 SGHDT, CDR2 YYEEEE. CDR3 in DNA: TGTGCCAGCAGCTTCATAAGGACTAGCTCAAACGAGCAGTACTTC. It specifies CASSFIRTSSNEQYF.